The 17 T cell receptor beta chains given below trace back to one sample, sequenced in a study of T cell changes during pregnancy in multiple sclerosis. Measured with immunoSEQ multiplex PCR; TCRdb has only the in-frame clones, and not every one. This repertoire shows 35,000 to 55,000 clones, around 93% found once; its top ten account for roughly 0.52%. This material consisted of CD4+ T cells from peripheral blood mononuclear cells, taken in the third trimester of pregnancy. Every receptor here comes from a female donor with multiple sclerosis, enrolled in a pregnancy study.

This clone has only one observation. The J gene is TRBJ2-7, the V gene TRBV18; D gene unclear. CDR1 KGHSH and CDR2 LQKENI come from the germline V gene. The CDR3 loop spans 12 amino acids. Trimming took off 3 bases at V and 3 bases at J, with 6 bases between the two ends. CDR3 bases: TGTGCCAGCTCACCCAGGTTCTACGAGCAGTACTTC. It yields the protein CASSPRFYEQYF.

The gene calls are TRBV6-6 and TRBJ2-1, with D perhaps TRBD1 (6 bases). V lost 6 bases and J lost 6, with 12 bases in between. The length of the CDR3 is 13 residues. CDR1 MNHNY and CDR2 SVGAGI come from the germline V gene (reference sequence). CDR3 protein: CASRQGTSNEQFF. As DNA, the CDR3 is TGTGCCAGCAGACAGGGAACCTCCAATGAGCAGTTCTTC.

The V gene is TRBV4-3, the J gene TRBJ2-3; possible D gene TRBD2, 6 bases. The germline V and J ends were trimmed by 0 bases and 0 bases, with 10 bases remaining between them. This CDR3 has 16 residues. Germline V gives CDR1 LGHNA, CDR2 YSLEER. Here the CDR3 reads CASSQDGGLSTDTQYF. In nucleotides, the CDR3 is TGCGCCAGCAGCCAAGATGGGGGACTTAGCACAGATACGCAGTATTTT.

The CDR3 region has the DNA TGTGCCAGCAGCTTAACGACTAGCGGGTACAATGAGCAGTTCTTC. Translation: CASSLTTSGYNEQFF. The chain employs TRBV7-3 and TRBJ2-1; 10 bases match TRBD2. CDR3 length: 15 amino acids. CDR1 and CDR2 (germline): SGHTA, FQGTGA. The trim removed 0 bases at V and 4 bases at J, leaving 0 bases unmatched.

V gene TRBV7-9 combines with J gene TRBJ2-3, with TRBD2 matching over 7 bases. The CDR3 consists of 15 residues. Per germline, CDR1 SEHNR and CDR2 FQNEAQ (reference sequence). The junction had 4 bases not matched to a gene; V was cut back by 3 bases and J by 1 base. The DNA for the CDR3 is TGTGCCAGCAGCTTCCCTAGCGGAGGCACAGATACGCAGTATTTT. Its translation: CASSFPSGGTDTQYF.

The chain uses TRBV30 and TRBJ1-1, with a possible D match to TRBD1 (5 bases). V was cut by 4 bases and J by 1 base, with 10 bases left in between. The germline V gene encodes CDR1 GTSNPN and CDR2 SVGIG (reference sequence). The CDR3 has 13 amino acids. The CDR3 sequence: CAWIPGQNTEAFF. CDR3 bases: TGTGCCTGGATCCCAGGGCAGAACACTGAAGCTTTCTTT.

This chain links TRBV19 with TRBJ2-1; 13 positions match TRBD2. Germline V gives CDR1 LNHDA, CDR2 SQIVND (reference sequence). V lost 3 bases, J lost 4 bases, and 12 bases stayed unmatched. The CDR3 is 19 residues long. CDR3 coding DNA: TGTGCCAGTAGTATCTTCACTAGCGGGAGGGGGGGATCTTACAATGAGCAGTTCTTC. Encoded protein: CASSIFTSGRGGSYNEQFF.

CDR3 loop: CASTHRGQDYGYTF. As DNA, the CDR3 is TGTGCCAGCACCCACAGGGGGCAGGACTATGGCTACACCTTC. V gene TRBV2 combines with J gene TRBJ1-2; 9 positions agree with TRBD1. The CDR3 is 14 amino acids. V shed 7 bases, J shed 3 bases, and the junction held 6 bases outside the gene matches. Germline CDR1 is SNHLY and CDR2 is FYNNEI.

This clone was observed once. The chain carries TRBV15 and TRBJ2-3; D may be TRBD2 (6 bases). CDR3 length: 14 amino acids. Per germline, CDR1 LNHNV and CDR2 YYDKDF (reference sequence). Trimming cost V 1 base and J 9 bases, with 14 bases left between them. CDR3 DNA sequence: TGTGCCACCAGCAGAGGCGAGGGGCGGGACACGCAGTATTTT. Amino acid sequence: CATSRGEGRDTQYF.

The chain joins TRBV19 to TRBJ2-3; a possible D gene is TRBD1 (5 bases). The CDR3 covers 13 residues. Germline V gene lookup returns CDR1 LNHDA and CDR2 SQIVND (reference sequence). The V gene lost 3 bases and the J gene lost 4 bases, with 8 bases spanning the gap. For the CDR3, the DNA is TGTGCCAGTAGTATCCAGGGCCCAGATACGCAGTATTTT. Protein: CASSIQGPDTQYF.

This chain uses TRBV5-6 with TRBJ2-2, with TRBD1 matching over 9 bases. Losses at the gene ends were 5 bases for V and 5 bases for J; bases not matched to a gene: 10. In germline, CDR1 is SGHDT, CDR2 YYEEEE. The CDR3 has 16 residues. CDR3 amino acids: CASSRLDRGFTGELFF. DNA of the CDR3: TGTGCCAGCAGTCGGCTGGACAGGGGTTTTACCGGGGAGCTGTTTTTT. Filled out from reference TRBV5-6 and TRBJ2-2, the complete variable domain reads DAGVTQSPTHLIKTRGQQVTLRCSPKSGHDTVSWYQQALGQGPQFIFQYYEEEERQRGNFPDRFSGHQFPNYSSELNVNALLLGDSALYLCASSRLDRGFTGELFFGEGSRLTVL.

This chain's CDR3 is CASSLQGVGNTEAFF. CDR3 nucleotides: TGTGCCAGCAGTTTACAGGGCGTAGGGAACACTGAAGCTTTCTTT. The chain is built from TRBV27 and TRBJ1-1, with a tentative D call TRBD1 (5 bases). Germline loops: CDR1 MNHEY, CDR2 SMNVEV (reference sequence). The CDR3 loop spans 15 amino acids. The V and J ends lost 2 bases and 1 base respectively, with 11 bases between them.

This chain joins TRBV5-4 and TRBJ2-1, with D possibly being TRBD2 (6 bases). The germline gives CDR1 SGHNT, CDR2 YYREEE (reference sequence). CDR3 length: 15 amino acids. V lost 0 bases and J 2 bases, leaving 9 bases between the germline ends. The CDR3 DNA sequence: TGTGCCAGCAGCTTGGCCGGGACTGCCTACAATGAGCAGTTCTTC. This sequence encodes CASSLAGTAYNEQFF.

The chain joins TRBV11-2 to TRBJ2-1; D may be TRBD1 (5 bases). This CDR3 is built from 11 residues. V gave up 3 bases and J gave up 9 bases, with 6 bases separating them. Germline V gene lookup returns CDR1 SGHAT and CDR2 FQNNGV. The CDR3 nucleotides read TGTGCCAGCAGCTTTCAGGGTGAGCAGTTCTTC. Residues: CASSFQGEQFF.

This sequence joins TRBV7-9 and TRBJ2-7; D possibly corresponds to TRBD2 (5 bases). The V and J ends lost 1 base and 6 bases respectively, with 16 bases between them. This CDR3 has 15 residues. Germline V CDR1 and CDR2: SEHNR, FQNEAQ (reference sequence). CDR3 bases: TGTGCCAGCAGCTTAGGGCGGGTTCCATCGGGCGAGCAGTACTTC. Residues: CASSLGRVPSGEQYF.

The V call is TRBV2, the J call TRBJ2-7, with TRBD2 matching 9 bases. CDR3 length: 15 residues. Germline-derived CDR1 and CDR2 are SNHLY and FYNNEI. With 5 bases clipped from V and 4 bases from J, the junction kept 9 bases outside the gene matches. CDR3: CASSPRGGPSYEQYF. CDR3 nucleotide sequence: TGTGCCAGCAGTCCGCGGGGGGGCCCTTCTTACGAGCAGTACTTC.

The chain couples TRBV7-8 to TRBJ2-7, with 9 bases that match TRBD2. V dropped 2 bases and J dropped 13; count of bases not matched to a gene: 12. From germline, CDR1 is SGHVS and CDR2 FQNEAQ. The CDR3 sequence is 14 residues long. CDR3 residues: CASSLFPSGEKGYF. The CDR3 nucleotides are TGTGCCAGCAGCTTATTTCCTAGCGGGGAAAAAGGATACTTC.